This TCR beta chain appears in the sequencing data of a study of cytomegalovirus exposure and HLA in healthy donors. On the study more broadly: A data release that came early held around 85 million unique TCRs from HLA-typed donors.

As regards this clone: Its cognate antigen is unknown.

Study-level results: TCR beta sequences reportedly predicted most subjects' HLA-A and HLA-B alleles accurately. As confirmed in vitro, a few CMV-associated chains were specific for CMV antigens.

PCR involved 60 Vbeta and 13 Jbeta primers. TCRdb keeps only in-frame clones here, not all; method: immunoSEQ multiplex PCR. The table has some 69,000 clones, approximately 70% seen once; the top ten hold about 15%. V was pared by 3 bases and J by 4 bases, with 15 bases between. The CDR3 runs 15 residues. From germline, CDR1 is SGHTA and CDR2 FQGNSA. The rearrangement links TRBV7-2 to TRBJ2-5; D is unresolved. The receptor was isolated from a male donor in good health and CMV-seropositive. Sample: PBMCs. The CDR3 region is CASSFGLVTSETQYF. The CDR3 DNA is TGTGCCAGCAGCTTTGGTCTGGTCACTTCAGAGACCCAGTACTTC.